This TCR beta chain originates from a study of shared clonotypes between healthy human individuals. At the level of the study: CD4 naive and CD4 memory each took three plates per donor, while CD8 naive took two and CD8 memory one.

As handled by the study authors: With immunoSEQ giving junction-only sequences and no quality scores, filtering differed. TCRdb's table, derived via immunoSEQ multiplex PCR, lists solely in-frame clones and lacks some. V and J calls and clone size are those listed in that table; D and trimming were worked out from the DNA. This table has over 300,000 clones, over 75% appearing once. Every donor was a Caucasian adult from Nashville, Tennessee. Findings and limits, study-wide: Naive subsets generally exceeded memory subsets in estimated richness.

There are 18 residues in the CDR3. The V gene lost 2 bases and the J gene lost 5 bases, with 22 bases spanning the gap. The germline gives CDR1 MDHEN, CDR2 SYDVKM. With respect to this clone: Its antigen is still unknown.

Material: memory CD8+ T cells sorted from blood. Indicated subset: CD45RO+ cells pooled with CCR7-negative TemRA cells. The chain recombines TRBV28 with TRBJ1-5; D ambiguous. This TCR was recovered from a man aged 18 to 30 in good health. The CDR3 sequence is CASSLGPPDPTEDQPQHF. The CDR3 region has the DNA TGTGCCAGCAGTTTAGGACCTCCGGACCCCACGGAGGATCAGCCCCAGCATTTT.